Included here is one TCR beta chain sequence, with context. What it binds is not known. Each CDR3 protein gets one entry after TCRdb re-called the 5' RACE reads with MiXCR. The profile shows about 530,000 distinct CDR3 sequences, about a fifth of them singletons. The ends were cut back, 5 bases at V and 8 bases at J, with 11 bases in the middle. Germline CDR1 reads SGHRS; CDR2 reads YFSETQ. This CDR3 region has 12 residues. The data were taken from a study of identical twins. Study findings and constraints: Shared out-of-frame alpha sequences (those common to twins) showed excess low generation probability. For cord blood, abundant beta clonotypes had fewer insertions, unlike memory repertoires, which showed none.

This sample also belongs to another study, concerning yellow fever vaccine responses in identical twins.

The clonotype comes from a woman aged 18-29 years in good health. The chain links TRBV5-1 to TRBJ2-1; D is unresolved. The sample consisted of CD4+ T cells sorted from blood. The CDR3 sequence: CASSISTHEQFF. The CDR3 nucleotides read TGCGCCAGCAGTATTTCAACCCATGAGCAGTTCTTC.